A single sample is the source of the 9 T cell receptor beta chains below, sequenced in a study of neurological immune-mediated disorders. TCRdb reprocessed the 5' RACE reads with MiXCR, giving one entry per CDR3 protein. The repertoire holds fewer than 90,000 distinct CDR3 sequences, with about 10% as singletons. Stated time point: longitudinal time-point 1 (baseline). Sequencing was done on a sample of PBMCs. These receptors originate from a young man in good health.

This clonotype was seen repeatedly, ten times or more. The CDR3 coding sequence is TGTGCCAGCAGCCTGGGTTATGAGCAGTTCTTC. It translates to CASSLGYEQFF. The chain combines TRBV5-6 with TRBJ2-1; the D is unclear. Trimming stripped 4 bases from V and 8 bases from J, with 7 bases between. CDR3 length: 11 residues. Germline loops: CDR1 SGHDT, CDR2 YYEEEE.

This clonotype has at least ten counts. The CDR3 DNA sequence: TGTGCCAGCAGCAAAGGGACAGGGGGTTACAATGAGCAGTTCTTC. This encodes CASSKGTGGYNEQFF. This chain joins TRBV7-3 and TRBJ2-1, with 11 nucleotides matching TRBD1. The J segment lost 4 bases and the V segment lost 5 bases, leaving 4 bases of the junction unmatched. This CDR3 region has 15 residues. The germline V gene has CDR1 SGHTA and CDR2 FQGTGA.

This clonotype was detected many times. The chain is built from TRBV15 and TRBJ1-5; D gene ambiguous. Trimming cost V 0 bases and J 0 bases, with 6 bases left between them. There are 15 residues in the CDR3. Germline-derived CDR1 and CDR2 are LNHNV and YYDKDF (reference sequence). In nucleotides, the CDR3 is TGTGCCACCAGCAGAGAATACGATAGCAATCAGCCCCAGCATTTT. This sequence encodes CATSREYDSNQPQHF. Based on the CDR3 plus reference TRBV15 and TRBJ1-5, the full variable domain is DAMVIQNPRYQVTQFGKPVTLSCSQTLNHNVMYWYQQKSSQAPKLLFHYYDKDFNNEADTPDNFQSRRPNTSFCFLDIRSPGLGDTAMYLCATSREYDSNQPQHFGDGTRLSIL.

This clonotype was seen at least ten times. The V and J genes are TRBV20-1 and TRBJ2-1, with TRBD1 as a possible D gene (5 bases). V lost 6 bases, J lost 8 bases, and 20 bases lay in between. This CDR3 region has 14 residues. Germline V CDR1 and CDR2: DFQATT, SNEGSKA (reference sequence). The CDR3 protein is CSARILGVKDEQFF. The DNA of the CDR3 is TGCAGTGCACGAATTTTAGGGGTTAAGGATGAGCAGTTCTTC.

Only a few counts were recorded for this clonotype. The chain is built from TRBV12-3 or TRBV12-4 and TRBJ2-5; TRBD1 is a possible D gene (5 bases). The CDR3 totals 13 residues. V was clipped by 8 bases and J by 5 bases, with 15 bases between them. The CDR3 DNA reads TGTGCCAGCGGGGCAGTAGGGGCTGAGACCCAGTACTTC. It yields the protein CASGAVGAETQYF.

This clonotype was counted many times. This rearrangement joins TRBV27 to TRBJ2-1; D perhaps matches TRBD2 (6 bases). The germline V gene has CDR1 MNHEY and CDR2 SMNVEV (reference sequence). V lost 3 bases and J 5 bases, leaving 11 bases between the germline ends. This CDR3 spans 14 amino acids. CDR3 loop: CASSFGLANNEQFF. The CDR3 DNA reads as TGTGCCAGCAGTTTTGGGCTAGCGAACAATGAGCAGTTCTTC.

J is TRBJ2-1 and V is TRBV6-2 or TRBV6-3; D gene ambiguous. Germline V lookup: CDR1 MNHEY, CDR2 SVGEGT. The V end was cut by 8 bases, the J end by 1 base, with 6 bases between. The CDR3 is made up of 12 amino acids. Here the CDR3 reads CASHPSYNEQFF. For the CDR3, the DNA is TGTGCCAGCCACCCATCCTACAATGAGCAGTTCTTC.

This clonotype was counted many times. V usage is TRBV5-1 and J usage is TRBJ2-2; TRBD1 agrees at 8 bases. CDR3 length: 16 residues. Germline assignment: CDR1 SGHRS and CDR2 YFSETQ. The V and J ends lost 6 bases and 2 bases, in that order; junction bases with no gene match: 9. CDR3 nucleotide sequence: TGCGCCAGCAACACTAGACAGGGGCTAAACACCGGGGAGCTGTTTTTT. Translated: CASNTRQGLNTGELFF.

This clonotype was counted at least ten times. This chain connects TRBV5-1 to TRBJ1-2, with D tentatively TRBD1 (5 bases). Trimming shortened V by 4 bases and J by 8 bases, and 21 bases separated the two germline ends. This CDR3 is built from 15 residues. Germline V gene sequence: CDR1 SGHRS, CDR2 YFSETQ. CDR3 in DNA: TGCGCCAGCAGCGACGGTCAGGGTAGTCTAGGCGGCTACACCTTC. The encoded protein is CASSDGQGSLGGYTF. Using reference TRBV5-1 and TRBJ1-2 for the parts outside the CDR3, the full variable domain is KAGVTQTPRYLIKTRGQQVTLSCSPISGHRSVSWYQQTPGQGLQFLFEYFSETQRNKGNFPGRFSGRQFSNSRSEMNVSTLELGDSALYLCASSDGQGSLGGYTFGSGTRLTVV.